This T cell receptor (beta chain) was found in a study of blood T cells in healthy people across ages. A second PCR of roughly 7 to 11 cycles used a sample-barcoded 5' primer and a J-beta primer mix. TCRdb reanalysed the 5' RACE reads using MiXCR and keeps one entry per CDR3 protein. The sample contains about 640,000 distinct CDR3 sequences, 58% of which appear only once. Material for sequencing was blood. This TCR came from a man in his sixties in good health.

The CDR3, as DNA: TGCAGCGTTGAAGATAACCCTGGCACAGATACGCAGTATTTT. Translating it yields CSVEDNPGTDTQYF. The rearrangement joins TRBV29-1 to TRBJ2-3; D call uncertain. The CDR3 is made up of 14 amino acids. V was pared by 0 bases and J by 1 base, with 8 bases between. The V gene's germline CDR1 is SQVTM and CDR2 ANQGSEA.